This T cell receptor (beta chain) was recorded in a study of vaccination and CD4 T cells after COVID-19. Study-wide context: Each of the control cultures got a CEFX pool, an HIV-1 Nef pool, or no peptide. The study's findings and limits: When vaccine-specific clones from convalescent patients were examined, 304 of 307 were spike mono-reactive.

The Oncomine TCR Beta short-read assay was what sequenced the DNA obtained from cultured CD4+ T cells. TCRdb re-analysed the PCR reads in MiXCR, keeping a single row per CDR3 protein. The sample carries about 17,000 distinct CDR3 sequences, more than 25% recorded once. Note on this clonotype: Its specificity is not known.

This sample's treatment: roughly ten-day PBMC culture with coronavirus spike peptide pools or control peptides (ViraFEST assay). ViraFEST used peptide pools to expand antigen-specific T cells, then sequenced TCRs. The CDR3 extends over 15 amino acids. Germline values: CDR1 SEHNR, CDR2 FQNEAQ (reference sequence). Trimming shortened V by 2 bases and J by 0 bases, and 10 bases separated the two germline ends. The material sequenced was cultured CD4+ T cells from blood. The chain has TRBV7-9 and TRBJ1-2; D is unclear. This receptor was taken from a human donor with COVID-19. CDR3 region: CASSLSRTTNYGYTF. In DNA, the CDR3 is TGTGCCAGCAGCTTAAGCAGAACAACTAACTATGGCTACACCTTC.